This TCR beta chain was identified in a study of response to subunit inactivated influenza vaccine. Study-wide findings and caveats: It was suggested by the authors that few new T cells are recruited by each seasonal influenza vaccination.

TCRdb re-derived calls from the RT-PCR reads in MiXCR, one entry per CDR3 protein. The table records 500,000 to 600,000 distinct CDR3 sequences, approximately 7.7% of them present only once. As for this clonotype: What it binds is unknown.

Trimming took off 6 bases at V and 0 bases at J, with 15 bases between the two ends. The length of the CDR3 is 16 residues. Germline loops: CDR1 MDHEN, CDR2 SYDVKM. The clonotype was recovered from a man between 45 and 75 years old who received an inactivated influenza vaccine. This specimen was PBMCs from blood, taken less than 30 months after vaccination. The J gene is TRBJ1-5, the V gene TRBV28; D remains ambiguous. DNA for the CDR3: TGTGCCAGCAGATCCGCTCGGGAGTATAGCAATCAGCCCCAGCATTTT. It specifies CASRSAREYSNQPQHF.